The present TCR beta chain was sequenced within a study of cytomegalovirus exposure and HLA in healthy donors. Vbeta (60) and Jbeta (13) primers were used in the PCR. The data were produced by immunoSEQ multiplex PCR, yet TCRdb's version contains in-frame clones alone and is incomplete. Found here are about 98,000 clones, approximately 79% of them singletons; the top ten hold approximately 1.8%. Findings and limits, study-wide: Apart from CMV serostatus, no immune exposure information was available.

With respect to this clone: Its antigen remains unknown.

The TCR comes from a male donor in good health and CMV-seronegative. The sample comprised PBMCs.

CDR3 nucleotide sequence: TGTGCCAGCAAAACCAGGGGACTAGCGGGAGGACGGGGCTCCTACAATGAGCAGTTCTTC. This sequence encodes CASKTRGLAGGRGSYNEQFF. V and J are TRBV2 and TRBJ2-1, with TRBD2 matching 15 bases. Germline-derived CDR1 and CDR2 are SNHLY and FYNNEI. V dropped 7 bases and J dropped 0; count of bases not matched to a gene: 13. This CDR3 spans 20 amino acids.